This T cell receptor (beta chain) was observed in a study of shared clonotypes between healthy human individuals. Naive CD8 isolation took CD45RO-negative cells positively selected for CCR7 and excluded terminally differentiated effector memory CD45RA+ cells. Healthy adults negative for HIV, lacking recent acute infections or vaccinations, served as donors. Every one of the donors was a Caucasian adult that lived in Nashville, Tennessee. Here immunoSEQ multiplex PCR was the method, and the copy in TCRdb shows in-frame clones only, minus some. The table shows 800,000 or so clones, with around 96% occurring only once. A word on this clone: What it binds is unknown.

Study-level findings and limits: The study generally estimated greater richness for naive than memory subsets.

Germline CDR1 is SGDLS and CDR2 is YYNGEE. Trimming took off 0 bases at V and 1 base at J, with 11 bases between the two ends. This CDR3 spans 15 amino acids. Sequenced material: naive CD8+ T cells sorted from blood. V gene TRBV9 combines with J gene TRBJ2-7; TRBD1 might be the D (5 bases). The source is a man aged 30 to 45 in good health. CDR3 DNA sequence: TGTGCCAGCAGCGTAGAGGGGTCCCCATCCTACGAGCAGTACTTC. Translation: CASSVEGSPSYEQYF.